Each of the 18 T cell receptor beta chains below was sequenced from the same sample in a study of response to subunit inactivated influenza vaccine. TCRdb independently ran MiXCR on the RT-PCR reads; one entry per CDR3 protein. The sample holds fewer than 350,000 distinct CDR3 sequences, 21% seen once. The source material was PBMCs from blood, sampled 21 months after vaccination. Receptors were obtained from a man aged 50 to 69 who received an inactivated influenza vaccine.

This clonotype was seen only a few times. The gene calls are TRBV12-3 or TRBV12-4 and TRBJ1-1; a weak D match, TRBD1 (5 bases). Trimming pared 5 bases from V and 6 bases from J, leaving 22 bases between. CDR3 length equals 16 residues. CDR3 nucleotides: TGTGCCAGCAGTCCCCTGACTTGGGACGTTTATCCTGAAGCTTTCTTT. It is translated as CASSPLTWDVYPEAFF.

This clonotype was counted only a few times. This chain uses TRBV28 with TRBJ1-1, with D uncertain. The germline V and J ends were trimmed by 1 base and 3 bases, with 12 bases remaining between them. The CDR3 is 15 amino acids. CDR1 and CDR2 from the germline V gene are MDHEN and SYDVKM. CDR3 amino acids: CASSLSPRRDTEAFF. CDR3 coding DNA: TGTGCCAGCAGTTTATCACCCCGGCGCGACACTGAAGCTTTCTTT.

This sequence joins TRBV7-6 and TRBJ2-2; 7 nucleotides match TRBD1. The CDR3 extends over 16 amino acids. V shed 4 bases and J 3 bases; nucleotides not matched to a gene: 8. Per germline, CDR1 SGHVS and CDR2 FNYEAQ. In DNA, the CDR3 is TGTGCCAGCAGCTCTTCCACAGGGGCTTACACCGGGGAGCTGTTTTTT. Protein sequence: CASSSSTGAYTGELFF.

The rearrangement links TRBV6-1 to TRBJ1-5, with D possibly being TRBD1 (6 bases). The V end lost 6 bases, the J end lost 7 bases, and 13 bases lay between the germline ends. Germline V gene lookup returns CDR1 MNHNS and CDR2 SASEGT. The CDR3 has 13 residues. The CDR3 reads CASSAGAGQPQHF. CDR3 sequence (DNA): TGTGCCAGCAGCGCAGGGGCGGGCCAGCCCCAGCATTTT.

The CDR3 reads CASSSRSGSWSSYNEQFF. The DNA of the CDR3 is TGTGCCAGCAGCTCACGTAGCGGGAGTTGGAGCTCCTACAATGAGCAGTTCTTC. The chain carries TRBV11-2 and TRBJ2-1; 9 nucleotides line up with TRBD2. CDR3 length equals 18 residues. Germline CDR1 SGHAT, CDR2 FQNNGV. The J segment lost 0 bases and the V segment lost 4 bases, leaving 10 bases of the junction unmatched. The full variable domain, completed using reference TRBV11-2 and TRBJ2-1, is EAGVAQSPRYKIIEKRQSVAFWCNPISGHATLYWYQQILGQGPKLLIQFQNNGVVDDSQLPKDRFSAERLKGVDSTLKIQPAKLEDSAVYLCASSSRSGSWSSYNEQFFGPGTRLTVL.

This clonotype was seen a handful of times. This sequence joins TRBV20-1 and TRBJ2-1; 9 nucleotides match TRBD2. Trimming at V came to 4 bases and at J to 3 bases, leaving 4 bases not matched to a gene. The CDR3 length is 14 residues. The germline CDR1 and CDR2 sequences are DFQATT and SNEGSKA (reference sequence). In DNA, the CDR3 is TGCAGTGCTATGACTAGCGGAGTCTACAATGAGCAGTTCTTC. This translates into CSAMTSGVYNEQFF.

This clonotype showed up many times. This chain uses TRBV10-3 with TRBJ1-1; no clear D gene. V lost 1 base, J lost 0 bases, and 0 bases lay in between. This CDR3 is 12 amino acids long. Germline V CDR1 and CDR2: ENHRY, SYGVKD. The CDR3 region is CAISELNTEAFF. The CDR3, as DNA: TGTGCCATCAGTGAGTTGAACACTGAAGCTTTCTTT.

CDR3 coding DNA: TGCAGTGCTAGTAATCTAGCGGTCTCCTACAATGAGCAGTTCTTC. It encodes CSASNLAVSYNEQFF. This rearrangement joins TRBV20-1 to TRBJ2-1; 7 bases fit TRBD2. There are 15 residues in the CDR3. Looked up from germline, CDR1 is DFQATT and CDR2 is SNEGSKA (reference sequence). After removal of 3 bases from V and 0 bases from J, the junction contained 5 bases not matched to a gene.

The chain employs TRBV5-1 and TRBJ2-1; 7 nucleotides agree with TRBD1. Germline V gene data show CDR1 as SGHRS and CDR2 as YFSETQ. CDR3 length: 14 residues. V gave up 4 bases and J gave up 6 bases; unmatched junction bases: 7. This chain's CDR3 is CASSPQTGTNEQFF. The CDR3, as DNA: TGCGCCAGCAGCCCCCAGACAGGGACCAATGAGCAGTTCTTC.

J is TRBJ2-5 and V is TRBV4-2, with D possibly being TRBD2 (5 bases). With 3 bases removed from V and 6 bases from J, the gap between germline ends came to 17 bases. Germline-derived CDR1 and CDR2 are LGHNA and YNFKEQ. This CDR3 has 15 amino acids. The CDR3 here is CASSQEARFEKTQYF. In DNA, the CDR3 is TGTGCCAGCAGCCAGGAGGCCCGTTTTGAAAAGACCCAGTACTTC.

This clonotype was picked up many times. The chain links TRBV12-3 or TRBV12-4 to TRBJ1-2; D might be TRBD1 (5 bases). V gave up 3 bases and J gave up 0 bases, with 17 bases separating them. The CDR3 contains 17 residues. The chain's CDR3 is CASSFSAGTAPNYGYTF. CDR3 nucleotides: TGTGCCAGCAGTTTTTCAGCCGGGACCGCACCTAACTATGGCTACACCTTC.

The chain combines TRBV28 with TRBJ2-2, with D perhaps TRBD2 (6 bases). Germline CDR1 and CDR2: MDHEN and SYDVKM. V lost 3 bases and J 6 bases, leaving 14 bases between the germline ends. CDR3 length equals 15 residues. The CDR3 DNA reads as TGTGCCAGCAGTTTCTTGGGCAGCGGGTCCGGGGAGCTGTTTTTT. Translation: CASSFLGSGSGELFF.

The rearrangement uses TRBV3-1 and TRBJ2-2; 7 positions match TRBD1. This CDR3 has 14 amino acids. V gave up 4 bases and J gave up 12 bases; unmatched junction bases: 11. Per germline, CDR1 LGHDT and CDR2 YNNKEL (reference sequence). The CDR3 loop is CASSPSGQPGQLFF. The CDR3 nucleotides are TGTGCCAGCAGCCCCTCGGGACAGCCTGGTCAGCTGTTTTTT.

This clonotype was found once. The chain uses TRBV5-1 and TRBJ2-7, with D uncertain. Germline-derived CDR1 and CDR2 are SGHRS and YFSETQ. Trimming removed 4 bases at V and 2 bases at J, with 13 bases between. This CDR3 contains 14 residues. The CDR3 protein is CASSPVYSTYEQYF. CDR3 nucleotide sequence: TGCGCCAGCAGCCCCGTCTACTCGACCTACGAGCAGTACTTC. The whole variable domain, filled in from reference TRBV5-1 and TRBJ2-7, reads KAGVTQTPRYLIKTRGQQVTLSCSPISGHRSVSWYQQTPGQGLQFLFEYFSETQRNKGNFPGRFSGRQFSNSRSEMNVSTLELGDSALYLCASSPVYSTYEQYFGPGTRLTVT.

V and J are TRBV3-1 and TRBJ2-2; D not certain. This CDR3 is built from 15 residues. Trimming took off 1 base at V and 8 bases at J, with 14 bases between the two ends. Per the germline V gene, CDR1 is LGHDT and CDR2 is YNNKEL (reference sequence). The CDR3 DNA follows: TGTGCCAGCAGCCAAGTGGCGGCAGCCAGGGGGGAGCTGTTTTTT. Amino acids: CASSQVAAARGELFF.

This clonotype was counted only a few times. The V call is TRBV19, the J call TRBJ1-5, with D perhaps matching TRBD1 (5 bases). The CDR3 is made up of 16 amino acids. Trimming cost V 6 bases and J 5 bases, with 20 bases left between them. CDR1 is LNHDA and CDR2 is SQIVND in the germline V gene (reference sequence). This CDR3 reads CASSRRLEGRHQPQHF. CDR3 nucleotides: TGTGCCAGTAGCCGTCGCCTAGAGGGGAGGCATCAGCCCCAGCATTTT.

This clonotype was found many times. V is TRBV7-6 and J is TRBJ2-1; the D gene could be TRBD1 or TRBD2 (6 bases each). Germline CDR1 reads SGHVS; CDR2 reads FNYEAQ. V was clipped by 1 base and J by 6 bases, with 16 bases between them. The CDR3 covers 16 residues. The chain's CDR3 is CASSLGVGGPLNEQFF. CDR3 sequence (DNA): TGTGCCAGCAGCTTAGGGGTCGGGGGCCCTCTCAATGAGCAGTTCTTC.

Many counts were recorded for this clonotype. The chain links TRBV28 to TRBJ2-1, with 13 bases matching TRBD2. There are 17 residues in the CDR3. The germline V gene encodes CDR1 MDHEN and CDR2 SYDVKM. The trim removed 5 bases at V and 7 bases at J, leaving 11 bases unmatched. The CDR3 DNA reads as TGTGCCAGCAGTATAGGACTAGCGGGAGACTGGGGTAATGAGCAGTTCTTC. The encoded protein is CASSIGLAGDWGNEQFF.